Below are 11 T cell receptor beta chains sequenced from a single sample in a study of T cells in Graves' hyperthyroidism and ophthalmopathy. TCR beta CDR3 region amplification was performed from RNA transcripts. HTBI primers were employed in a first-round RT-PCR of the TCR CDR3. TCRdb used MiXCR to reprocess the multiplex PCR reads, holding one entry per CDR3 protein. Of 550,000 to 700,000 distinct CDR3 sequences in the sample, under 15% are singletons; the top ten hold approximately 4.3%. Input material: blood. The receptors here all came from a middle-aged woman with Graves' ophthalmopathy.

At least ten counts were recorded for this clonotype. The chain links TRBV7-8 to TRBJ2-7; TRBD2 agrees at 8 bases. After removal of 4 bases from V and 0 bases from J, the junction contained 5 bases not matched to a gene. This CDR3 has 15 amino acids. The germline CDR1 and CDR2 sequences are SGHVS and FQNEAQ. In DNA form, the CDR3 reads TGTGCCAGCAGCTCTCTAGCGGGTCCCTCCTACGAGCAGTACTTC. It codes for CASSSLAGPSYEQYF.

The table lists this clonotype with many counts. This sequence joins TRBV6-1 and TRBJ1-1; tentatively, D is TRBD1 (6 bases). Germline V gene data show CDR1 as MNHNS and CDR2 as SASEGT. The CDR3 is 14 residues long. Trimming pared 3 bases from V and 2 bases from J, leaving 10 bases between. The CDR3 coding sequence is TGTGCCAGCAGTGAGTGGACAGATAACACTGAAGCTTTCTTT. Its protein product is CASSEWTDNTEAFF.

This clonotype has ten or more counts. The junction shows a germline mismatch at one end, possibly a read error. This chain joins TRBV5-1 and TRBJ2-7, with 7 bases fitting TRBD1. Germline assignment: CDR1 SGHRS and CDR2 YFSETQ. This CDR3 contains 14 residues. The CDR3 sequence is CASSPGTVTYEQYF. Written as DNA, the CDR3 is TGTGCCAGCTCTCCCGGGACAGTTACCTACGAGCAGTACTTC.

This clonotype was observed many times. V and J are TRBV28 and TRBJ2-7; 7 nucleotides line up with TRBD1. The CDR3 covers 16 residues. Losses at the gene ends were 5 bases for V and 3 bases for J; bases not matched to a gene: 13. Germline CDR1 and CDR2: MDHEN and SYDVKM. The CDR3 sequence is CASSPTMTGLRYEQYF. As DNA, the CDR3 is TGTGCCAGCAGTCCAACCATGACAGGGTTACGCTACGAGCAGTACTTC.

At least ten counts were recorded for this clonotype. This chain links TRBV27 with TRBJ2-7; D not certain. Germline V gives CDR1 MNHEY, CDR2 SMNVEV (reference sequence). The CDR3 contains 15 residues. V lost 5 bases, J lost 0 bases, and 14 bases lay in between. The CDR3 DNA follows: TGTGCCAGCAGTCCCCGCAGCAGAATCTCCTACGAGCAGTACTTC. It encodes CASSPRSRISYEQYF.

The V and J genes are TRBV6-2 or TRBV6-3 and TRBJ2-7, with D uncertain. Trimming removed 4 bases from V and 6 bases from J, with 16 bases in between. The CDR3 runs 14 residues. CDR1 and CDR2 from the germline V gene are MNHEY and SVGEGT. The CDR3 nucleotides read TGTGCCAGCAGTTTTATCCAGGTCGCGCGCGAGCAGTACTTC. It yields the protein CASSFIQVAREQYF.

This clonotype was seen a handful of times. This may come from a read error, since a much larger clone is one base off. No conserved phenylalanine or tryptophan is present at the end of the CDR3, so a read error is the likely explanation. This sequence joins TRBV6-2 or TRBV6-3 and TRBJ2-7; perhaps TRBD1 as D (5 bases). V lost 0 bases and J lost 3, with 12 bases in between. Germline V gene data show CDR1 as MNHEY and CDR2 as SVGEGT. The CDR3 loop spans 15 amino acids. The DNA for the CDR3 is TGTGCCAGCAGTTACTCACAGGCGACCTACTACGAGCAGTACCTC. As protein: CASSYSQATYYEQYL.

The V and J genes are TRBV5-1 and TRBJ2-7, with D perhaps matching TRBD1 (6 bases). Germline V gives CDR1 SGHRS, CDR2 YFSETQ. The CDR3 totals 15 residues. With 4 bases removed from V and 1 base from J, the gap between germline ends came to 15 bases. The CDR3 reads CASSQGDRTSYEQYF. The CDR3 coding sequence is TGCGCCAGCAGCCAAGGAGACAGGACGTCCTACGAGCAGTACTTC.

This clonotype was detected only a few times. Here the CDR3 DNA reads TGTGCCAGCAGTTTCTGGCAGGGTGGGGTCTACGAGCAGTACTTC. The encoded protein is CASSFWQGGVYEQYF. V gene TRBV12-3 or TRBV12-4 combines with J gene TRBJ2-7, with TRBD1 as a possible D gene (5 bases). The CDR3 length is 15 residues. Trimming took off 3 bases at V and 3 bases at J, with 15 bases between the two ends.

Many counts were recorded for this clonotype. The CDR3 sequence: CSAVGGTPYEQYF. CDR3 bases: TGCAGTGCCGTCGGAGGGACCCCATACGAGCAGTACTTC. V is TRBV20-1 and J is TRBJ2-7; a weak D match, TRBD2 (6 bases). CDR3 size: 13 residues. Germline V lookup: CDR1 DFQATT, CDR2 SNEGSKA (reference sequence). The V gene lost 6 bases and the J gene lost 4 bases, with 16 bases spanning the gap.

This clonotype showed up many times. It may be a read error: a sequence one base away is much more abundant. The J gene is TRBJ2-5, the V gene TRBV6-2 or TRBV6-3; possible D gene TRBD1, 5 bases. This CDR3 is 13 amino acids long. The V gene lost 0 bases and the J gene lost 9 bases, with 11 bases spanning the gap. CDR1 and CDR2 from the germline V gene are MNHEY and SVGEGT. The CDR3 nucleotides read TGTGCCAGCAGTTACTCCAGGGTTAAGGCCCAGTACTTC. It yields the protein CASSYSRVKAQYF.